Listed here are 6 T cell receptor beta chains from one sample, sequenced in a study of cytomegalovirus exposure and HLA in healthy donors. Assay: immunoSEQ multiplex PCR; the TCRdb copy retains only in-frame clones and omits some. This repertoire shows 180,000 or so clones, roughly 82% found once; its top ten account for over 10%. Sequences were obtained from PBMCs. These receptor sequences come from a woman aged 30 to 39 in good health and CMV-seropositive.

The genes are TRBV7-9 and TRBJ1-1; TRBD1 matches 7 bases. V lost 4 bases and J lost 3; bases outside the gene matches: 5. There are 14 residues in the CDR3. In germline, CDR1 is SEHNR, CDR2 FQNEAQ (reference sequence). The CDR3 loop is CASSSRQGDTEAFF. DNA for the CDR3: TGTGCCAGCAGCTCACGACAGGGAGACACTGAAGCTTTCTTT.

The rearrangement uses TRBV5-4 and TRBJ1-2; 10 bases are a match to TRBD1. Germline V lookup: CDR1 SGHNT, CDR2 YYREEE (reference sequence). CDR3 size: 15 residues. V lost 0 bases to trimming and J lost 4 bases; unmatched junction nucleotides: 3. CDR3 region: CASSLVGQGTYGYTF. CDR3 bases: TGTGCCAGCAGCTTGGTGGGACAGGGGACCTATGGCTACACCTTC.

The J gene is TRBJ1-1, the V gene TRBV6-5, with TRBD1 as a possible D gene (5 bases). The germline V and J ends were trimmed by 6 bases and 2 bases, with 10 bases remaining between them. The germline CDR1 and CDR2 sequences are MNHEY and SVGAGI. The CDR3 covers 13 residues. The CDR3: CASRLQGNTEAFF. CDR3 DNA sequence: TGTGCCAGCAGACTTCAGGGAAACACTGAAGCTTTCTTT.

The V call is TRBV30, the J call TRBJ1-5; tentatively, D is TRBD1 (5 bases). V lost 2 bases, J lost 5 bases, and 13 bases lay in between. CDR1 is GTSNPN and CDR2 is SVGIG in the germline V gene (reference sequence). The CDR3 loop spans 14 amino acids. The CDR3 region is CAWSMRGTDQPQHF. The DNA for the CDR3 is TGTGCCTGGAGTATGCGGGGCACCGATCAGCCCCAGCATTTT.

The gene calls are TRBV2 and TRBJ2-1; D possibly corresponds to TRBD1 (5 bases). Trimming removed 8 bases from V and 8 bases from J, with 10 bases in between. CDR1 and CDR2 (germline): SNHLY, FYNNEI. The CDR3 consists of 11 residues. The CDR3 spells CASHKGYEQFF. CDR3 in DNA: TGTGCCAGCCACAAGGGGTATGAGCAGTTCTTC.

CDR3 coding DNA: TGTGCCTGGGACAGGGGAGAAGCTTTCTTT. This translates into CAWDRGEAFF. V and J are TRBV30 and TRBJ1-1; 8 positions agree with TRBD1. The CDR3 is 10 residues long. Unmatched junction bases numbered 1, after V lost 5 bases and J lost 8 bases. Germline CDR1 reads GTSNPN; CDR2 reads SVGIG (reference sequence). Looking up the rest from reference TRBV30 and TRBJ1-1 gives the full variable domain: SQTIHQWPATLVQPVGSPLSLECTVEGTSNPNLYWYRQAAGRGLQLLFYSVGIGQISSEVPQNLSASRPQDRQFILSSKKLLLSDSGFYLCAWDRGEAFFGQGTRLTVV.